This entry lists 30 T cell receptor beta chains sequenced from one sample in a study of shared clonotypes between healthy human individuals. The repertoire was sequenced with immunoSEQ multiplex PCR; TCRdb's copy has only in-frame clones and lacks some. The top ten hold around 1.7% of the sample, which has about 710,000 clones, approximately 72% seen once. The material sequenced was memory CD4+ T cells sorted from blood. Subset specified: CD45RA-negative fraction. Source of these receptors: a woman aged 25-40 years in good health.

The J gene is TRBJ1-5, the V gene TRBV30; a weak D match, TRBD1 (5 bases). Germline V lookup: CDR1 GTSNPN, CDR2 SVGIG (reference sequence). The CDR3 totals 16 residues. V shed 2 bases and J shed 1 base, with 15 bases lying between them. Written as DNA, the CDR3 is TGTGCCTGGAGTCGGCTCTCAGGGTTAAGCAATCAGCCCCAGCATTTT. Translated: CAWSRLSGLSNQPQHF.

The chain couples TRBV28 to TRBJ2-4; D gene uncertain. The V gene lost 5 bases and the J gene lost 6 bases, with 5 bases spanning the gap. Germline CDR1 reads MDHEN; CDR2 reads SYDVKM. The CDR3 has 11 amino acids. CDR3 DNA: TGTGCCAGCAGTCTGAGAAACATTCAGTACTTC. This sequence encodes CASSLRNIQYF.

The chain has TRBV6-4 and TRBJ2-1; possible D gene TRBD2, 5 bases. The CDR3 spans 15 residues. Deletions cut 4 bases from V and 2 bases from J, with 12 bases between. In germline, CDR1 is MRHNA, CDR2 SNTAGT. The CDR3 DNA sequence: TGTGCCAGCAGTGGAGAAGAGGGCCCCTACAATGAGCAGTTCTTC. Translating it yields CASSGEEGPYNEQFF.

As to this clone: Other DNA sequences in this sample translate to the same CDR3. The V and J genes are TRBV15 and TRBJ1-3, with unresolved D. The CDR3 extends over 15 amino acids. Germline V CDR1 and CDR2: LNHNV, YYDKDF (reference sequence). V dropped 0 bases and J dropped 0 bases, with 6 bases sitting between them. The CDR3 sequence: CATSRDRGSGNTIYF. The CDR3 coding sequence is TGTGCCACCAGCAGAGATCGAGGCTCTGGAAACACCATATATTTT.

The V gene is TRBV29-1, the J gene TRBJ2-2, with 8 bases fitting TRBD2. The CDR3 length is 14 residues. V lost 7 bases to trimming and J lost 6 bases; unmatched junction nucleotides: 10. The V gene's germline CDR1 is SQVTM and CDR2 ANQGSEA. The CDR3 DNA is TGCAGCGCCCAGGGAGCGGGAGTGGCCGGGGAGCTGTTTTTT. Its protein product is CSAQGAGVAGELFF.

This chain links TRBV5-8 with TRBJ2-3; 7 positions match TRBD2. There are 17 residues in the CDR3. CDR1 and CDR2 (germline): SGHTS, YDEGEE. V trimming: 2 bases; J trimming: 2 bases; junction bases outside the gene matches: 11. DNA of the CDR3: TGTGCCAGCAGCTTCTGGCGGGACTACTTCTCCACAGATACGCAGTATTTT. Its translation is CASSFWRDYFSTDTQYF. Full variable domain (outside the CDR3, taken from reference TRBV5-8 and TRBJ2-3): EAGVTQSPTHLIKTRGQQATLRCSPISGHTSVYWYQQALGLGLQFLLWYDEGEERNRGNFPPRFSGRQFPNYSSELNVNALELEDSALYLCASSFWRDYFSTDTQYFGPGTRLTVL.

This rearrangement joins TRBV2 to TRBJ2-3; D is perhaps TRBD2 (5 bases). Trimming cost V 10 bases and J 3 bases, with 14 bases left between them. Germline V lookup: CDR1 SNHLY, CDR2 FYNNEI. The CDR3 extends over 13 amino acids. CDR3 residues: CATLAEQTDTQYF. The CDR3, as DNA: TGTGCCACGCTAGCCGAGCAAACAGATACGCAGTATTTT.

This clone was seen only a few times. This chain links TRBV6-1 with TRBJ2-5, with 9 bases that match TRBD2. V shed 2 bases and J 2 bases; nucleotides not matched to a gene: 3. The CDR3 contains 15 residues. CDR1 is MNHNS and CDR2 is SASEGT in the germline V gene. CDR3 loop: CASSENAGGQETQYF. DNA for the CDR3: TGTGCCAGCAGTGAAAATGCGGGAGGGCAAGAGACCCAGTACTTC.

V gene TRBV4-2 combines with J gene TRBJ2-7; D might be TRBD1 (6 bases). V shed 1 base and J shed 2 bases, with 12 bases lying between them. The CDR3 is 15 amino acids. Looked up from germline, CDR1 is LGHNA and CDR2 is YNFKEQ. Here the CDR3 reads CASSQGSGATYEQYF. The CDR3 region has the DNA TGTGCCAGCAGCCAAGGATCAGGGGCGACCTACGAGCAGTACTTC.

The V call is TRBV7-2, the J call TRBJ2-2; 11 bases match TRBD2. CDR3 length: 16 residues. V was pared by 3 bases and J by 2 bases, with 2 bases of the junction left unmatched. Germline assignment: CDR1 SGHTA and CDR2 FQGNSA. Here the CDR3 DNA reads TGTGCCAGCAGCTTTCTAGCGGGAGGAAACACCGGGGAGCTGTTTTTT. Encoded protein: CASSFLAGGNTGELFF.

The rearrangement joins TRBV15 to TRBJ1-1; tentative D call: TRBD1 (6 bases). Germline V gives CDR1 LNHNV, CDR2 YYDKDF (reference sequence). V shed 5 bases and J shed 6 bases, with 13 bases lying between them. There are 13 residues in the CDR3. The CDR3 bases are TGTGCCACCAGCGGACTGACAGGTTCTGAAGCTTTCTTT. This gives the protein CATSGLTGSEAFF.

The chain carries TRBV28 and TRBJ2-7, with 7 positions matching TRBD2. In germline, CDR1 is MDHEN, CDR2 SYDVKM. V lost 2 bases, J lost 5 bases, and 6 bases stayed unmatched. The CDR3 totals 14 residues. CDR3 coding DNA: TGTGCCAGCAGTTTAGTGGGAGGGCGGCACGAGCAGTACTTC. Translation gives CASSLVGGRHEQYF.

The count of this clone is one. The chain combines TRBV6-5 with TRBJ1-1, with TRBD1 identical over 8 bases. Germline V gives CDR1 MNHEY, CDR2 SVGAGI. V dropped 1 base and J dropped 8; count of bases not matched to a gene: 3. The CDR3 has 13 residues. This CDR3 is CASSYFGQGEAFF. CDR3 nucleotides: TGTGCCAGCAGTTACTTCGGACAGGGAGAAGCTTTCTTT.

This clone was recorded once. V and J are TRBV28 and TRBJ2-7, with TRBD1 as a possible D gene (5 bases). Germline V gene sequence: CDR1 MDHEN, CDR2 SYDVKM. V lost 6 bases and J lost 3, with 12 bases in between. CDR3 length: 13 amino acids. The CDR3 sequence: CASRNFQGYEQYF. CDR3 bases: TGTGCCAGCAGGAACTTCCAGGGCTACGAGCAGTACTTC.

The V and J genes are TRBV30 and TRBJ2-3; 9 bases are a match to TRBD1. The CDR3 covers 14 residues. The germline CDR1 and CDR2 sequences are GTSNPN and SVGIG (reference sequence). Unmatched junction bases numbered 3, after V lost 2 bases and J lost 3 bases. CDR3 protein: CAWSSGTGTDTQYF. DNA for the CDR3: TGTGCCTGGAGTTCCGGGACAGGGACAGATACGCAGTATTTT.

In this sample, this clone turned up a few times. The rearrangement joins TRBV7-9 to TRBJ1-1; D gene unclear. Germline CDR1 and CDR2: SEHNR and FQNEAQ (reference sequence). This CDR3 has 12 residues. With 5 bases removed from V and 7 bases from J, the gap between germline ends came to 11 bases. CDR3 region: CASSLSEGEAFF. The CDR3 DNA follows: TGTGCCAGCAGCCTTTCCGAGGGTGAAGCTTTCTTT.

The chain uses TRBV30 and TRBJ2-7; D is undetermined. The CDR3 length is 13 residues. Trimming took off 4 bases at V and 1 base at J, with 11 bases between the two ends. The germline gives CDR1 GTSNPN, CDR2 SVGIG (reference sequence). The DNA of the CDR3 is TGTGCCTGGAAATTTTCGGGTTCCTACGAGCAGTACTTC. Its translation: CAWKFSGSYEQYF.

This chain links TRBV7-2 with TRBJ2-3; TRBD2 matches 13 bases. This CDR3 spans 17 amino acids. From germline, CDR1 is SGHTA and CDR2 FQGNSA. J gave up 4 bases and V 3 bases, and 7 bases lay outside the gene matches. The CDR3 bases are TGTGCCAGCAGCTTCCGGACTAGCGGGGGCCGGGCAGATACGCAGTATTTT. Amino acid sequence: CASSFRTSGGRADTQYF.

This clone was picked up a small number of times. This rearrangement joins TRBV6-1 to TRBJ1-2; TRBD1 is a possible D gene (5 bases). Per germline, CDR1 MNHNS and CDR2 SASEGT. The CDR3 spans 13 residues. The V and J ends lost 4 bases and 10 bases respectively, with 16 bases between them. The CDR3 region is CASSATGAHLYTF. The CDR3 DNA follows: TGTGCCAGCAGTGCGACCGGGGCACACCTCTACACCTTC.

The J gene is TRBJ1-1, the V gene TRBV18; possibly TRBD1 for D (5 bases). The CDR3 consists of 15 residues. V was cut by 1 base and J by 2 bases, with 11 bases left in between. Per the germline V gene, CDR1 is KGHSH and CDR2 is LQKENI. The CDR3 protein is CASSPLVRVNTEAFF. CDR3 in DNA: TGTGCCAGCTCACCACTAGTCAGGGTAAACACTGAAGCTTTCTTT.

The chain employs TRBV25-1 and TRBJ2-1, with 7 bases lining up with TRBD2. With 1 base clipped from V and 6 bases from J, the junction kept 3 bases outside the gene matches. CDR1 and CDR2 from the germline V gene are MGHDK and SYGVNS. This CDR3 has 14 residues. DNA of the CDR3: TGTGCCAGCAGTGAATCCGGGACTATCAATGAGCAGTTCTTC. This codes for CASSESGTINEQFF. The whole variable domain, filled in from reference TRBV25-1 and TRBJ2-1, reads EADIYQTPRYLVIGTGKKITLECSQTMGHDKMYWYQQDPGMELHLIHYSYGVNSTEKGDLSSESTVSRIRTEHFPLTLESARPSHTSQYLCASSESGTINEQFFGPGTRLTVL.

The chain carries TRBV27 and TRBJ2-1; D gene ambiguous. Germline values: CDR1 MNHEY, CDR2 SMNVEV (reference sequence). This CDR3 is 15 amino acids long. The germline V and J ends were trimmed by 6 bases and 4 bases, with 16 bases remaining between them. Here the CDR3 reads CASRPQAGAYNEQFF. The CDR3, as DNA: TGTGCCAGCAGACCGCAAGCAGGCGCTTACAATGAGCAGTTCTTC.

The chain couples TRBV15 to TRBJ2-1, with D maybe TRBD2 (6 bases). Germline V gene lookup returns CDR1 LNHNV and CDR2 YYDKDF (reference sequence). V lost 0 bases and J 4 bases, leaving 16 bases between the germline ends. The CDR3 length is 17 residues. CDR3 coding DNA: TGTGCCACCAGCAGAGATCGTGCCGGGGGTGCTTACAATGAGCAGTTCTTC. Its protein product is CATSRDRAGGAYNEQFF.

This clone appeared a single time. The chain joins TRBV5-1 to TRBJ2-1; D ambiguous. CDR3 size: 18 residues. Between the trimmed V and J ends, which lost 0 bases and 2 bases, there was a span of 18 bases. CDR1 is SGHRS, CDR2 YFSETQ, per germline. The CDR3: CASSLGSFPAPTYNEQFF. The CDR3 DNA reads TGCGCCAGCAGCTTGGGGTCCTTTCCGGCGCCCACCTACAATGAGCAGTTCTTC.

This clone appeared a few times. J is TRBJ2-6 and V is TRBV5-6, with TRBD1 matching over 9 bases. Germline CDR1 reads SGHDT; CDR2 reads YYEEEE. The CDR3 runs 18 residues. The J segment lost 2 bases and the V segment lost 0 bases, leaving 6 bases of the junction unmatched. This CDR3 reads CASSLVPRTGAGANVLTF. For the CDR3, the DNA is TGTGCCAGCAGCTTGGTCCCTCGGACAGGGGCTGGGGCCAACGTCCTGACTTTC.

V and J are TRBV7-3 and TRBJ2-1; D gene ambiguous. Looked up from germline, CDR1 is SGHTA and CDR2 is FQGTGA. The CDR3 sequence is 12 residues long. Trimming stripped 8 bases from V and 7 bases from J, with 12 bases between. CDR3 in amino acids: CASGRTTNEQFF. For the CDR3, the DNA is TGTGCCAGCGGTAGGACCACGAATGAGCAGTTCTTC.

In the case of this clone: This sample includes further DNA sequences coding for the same CDR3. The chain employs TRBV28 and TRBJ1-5; TRBD1 might be the D (5 bases). Germline V gives CDR1 MDHEN, CDR2 SYDVKM. Trimming shortened V by 4 bases and J by 1 base, and 11 bases separated the two germline ends. The CDR3 contains 15 residues. CDR3: CASSSAGGSNQPQHF. Written as DNA, the CDR3 is TGTGCCAGCAGTTCGGCGGGGGGGAGCAATCAGCCCCAGCATTTT.

V and J are TRBV6-1 and TRBJ2-7, with D possibly TRBD1 on 6 matching bases. Germline V gives CDR1 MNHNS, CDR2 SASEGT. V was cut by 6 bases and J by 4 bases, with 16 bases left in between. The CDR3 loop spans 14 amino acids. This CDR3 is CASRTGISFYEQYF. In DNA form, the CDR3 reads TGTGCCAGCAGAACAGGGATCTCGTTTTACGAGCAGTACTTC.

This sequence joins TRBV7-6 and TRBJ2-5; 9 positions agree with TRBD2. Germline V gene sequence: CDR1 SGHVS, CDR2 FNYEAQ. This CDR3 spans 15 amino acids. The J segment lost 4 bases and the V segment lost 5 bases, leaving 8 bases of the junction unmatched. The CDR3 reads CASSLSGRFVETQYF. The CDR3 region has the DNA TGTGCCAGCAGCCTAAGCGGGAGGTTCGTAGAGACCCAGTACTTC.

J is TRBJ1-1 and V is TRBV10-1; no firm D call. Germline CDR1 reads WNHNN; CDR2 reads SYGVQD (reference sequence). Trimming took 3 bases from V and 0 from J, leaving 5 bases between them. The CDR3 extends over 13 amino acids. DNA of the CDR3: TGCGCCAGCAGTGACCAGTTGAACACTGAAGCTTTCTTT. Protein: CASSDQLNTEAFF.